The 4 T cell receptor beta chains presented below share a single source sample, sequenced in a study of T cells after yellow fever vaccination. TCRdb recomputed calls from the 5' RACE reads with MiXCR, one row per CDR3 protein. The table includes around 340,000 distinct CDR3 sequences, roughly 9.4% detected once. The specimen was PBMCs, collected on the day of the first yellow fever vaccination. The receptor set was obtained from a man aged 18 to 29 who received the YFV17D yellow fever vaccine.

This clonotype was detected a few times. This chain uses TRBV4-1 with TRBJ1-6; D possibly corresponds to TRBD1 (6 bases). Looked up from germline, CDR1 is MGHRA and CDR2 is YSYEKL. This CDR3 is built from 17 residues. V lost 4 bases, J lost 10 bases, and 23 bases lay in between. The CDR3 reads CASSRLQGPKLFSPLHF. The CDR3 nucleotides are TGCGCCAGCAGCCGCCTTCAGGGGCCAAAACTCTTCTCACCCCTCCACTTT.

This sequence joins TRBV4-3 and TRBJ2-1, with 8 bases aligning to TRBD2. The CDR3 has 16 residues. V was clipped by 0 bases and J by 2 bases; unmatched bases: 3. CDR1 and CDR2 from the germline V gene are LGHNA and YSLEER. The CDR3 loop is CASSQDRGGPYNEQFF. The CDR3 DNA is TGCGCCAGCAGCCAAGATCGGGGGGGCCCCTACAATGAGCAGTTCTTC.

The chain carries TRBV6-2 or TRBV6-3 and TRBJ2-1, with TRBD1 matching over 7 bases. Germline CDR1 MNHEY, CDR2 SVGEGT. Trimming at V came to 5 bases and at J to 4 bases, leaving 8 bases not matched to a gene. The CDR3 has 15 residues. This CDR3 reads CASSKTGVPYNEQFF. The CDR3 coding sequence is TGTGCCAGCAGTAAAACAGGGGTACCGTACAATGAGCAGTTCTTC.

CDR3 in amino acids: CASSPTYGGPYNEQFF. As DNA, the CDR3 is TGTGCCAGCAGTCCCACTTACGGGGGCCCATACAATGAGCAGTTCTTC. The V gene is TRBV7-3, the J gene TRBJ2-1; TRBD1 or TRBD2 may be the D gene (6 bases each). Germline V gene lookup returns CDR1 SGHTA and CDR2 FQGTGA. Between the trimmed V and J ends, which lost 6 bases and 4 bases, there was a span of 19 bases. CDR3 length: 16 amino acids.